This T cell receptor beta chain was profiled in a study of T cells in Graves' hyperthyroidism and ophthalmopathy. Study observations and caveats: From stable hyperthyroidism, ophthalmopathy was separated by a 13 V-J model. Model output signaled ophthalmopathy a median roughly six months ahead of onset.

Amplified TCR beta CDR3 regions derived from RNA transcripts. HTBI primers were the set used in a first-round RT-PCR of the TCR CDR3. TCRdb itself ran the multiplex PCR reads through MiXCR, one entry per CDR3 protein. The data hold 300,000 to 450,000 distinct CDR3 sequences, with approximately 17% observed a single time. This clonotype was observed at least ten times. The antigen is unknown. Disease duration was under 3 months in the ophthalmopathy patients, who also had a Clinical Activity Score of at least 3 and a NOSPECS grade of at least 4. Uncontrolled infection, other autoimmune disease, pregnancy or lactation barred patients from enrollment. CDR1 is DFQATT, CDR2 SNEGSKA, per germline (reference sequence). This CDR3 spans 15 amino acids. The V end lost 3 bases, the J end lost 5 bases, and 19 bases lay between the germline ends.

The receptor was isolated from a man aged 18 to 30 with Graves' ophthalmopathy. Sequences were obtained from blood. This chain links TRBV20-1 with TRBJ1-1; D possibly corresponds to TRBD1 (6 bases). CDR3 DNA: TGCAGTGCTAGGACAGGTACCACAGCTAGGACTGAAGCTTTCTTT. Its translation is CSARTGTTARTEAFF.